The 28 T cell receptor beta chains listed next were all sequenced from one sample in a study of blood T cell repertoires in COVID-19. The data were produced by immunoSEQ multiplex PCR, yet TCRdb's version contains in-frame clones alone and is incomplete. The sample holds 300,000 to 350,000 clones, roughly 90% seen once. Sequencing was performed on PBMCs or T cells enriched from blood (not recorded which). These receptors originate from a woman aged 25 to 39 who had been exposed to COVID-19.

The chain employs TRBV27 and TRBJ2-7, with TRBD2 matching 7 bases. Trimming took 8 bases from V and 6 from J; bases not matched to a gene: 4. The CDR3 contains 11 residues. In germline, CDR1 is MNHEY, CDR2 SMNVEV (reference sequence). The CDR3 protein is CASRASGEQYF. The DNA for the CDR3 is TGTGCCAGCCGAGCTAGCGGCGAGCAGTACTTC.

The chain has TRBV28 and TRBJ2-3, with 13 bases identical to TRBD2. Germline lookup yields CDR1 MDHEN and CDR2 SYDVKM. The length of the CDR3 is 19 residues. V shed 5 bases and J 1 base; nucleotides not matched to a gene: 12. CDR3 coding DNA: TGTGCCAGCAGTCCCCCCTCCTCGGGACTAGCGGGGCGCACAGATACGCAGTATTTT. It yields the protein CASSPPSSGLAGRTDTQYF.

The V and J genes are TRBV10-3 and TRBJ1-6, with TRBD1 matching over 8 bases. This CDR3 has 14 residues. Germline V gene sequence: CDR1 ENHRY, CDR2 SYGVKD. Germline trimming cut 5 bases from V and 7 bases from J; bases unmatched to any gene: 4. The CDR3 here is CAISLTGENSPLHF. DNA of the CDR3: TGTGCCATCAGTCTGACAGGGGAGAATTCACCCCTCCACTTT.

The chain links TRBV23-1 to TRBJ2-3; D call uncertain. TRBV23-1 qualifies as an ORF whose function is uncertain. This CDR3 is 15 amino acids long. V was shortened by 2 bases and J by 4 bases, with 13 bases between the two germline ends. CDR3 coding DNA: TGCGCCAGCAGTCAACTAAGAGAGCCGGCAGATACGCAGTATTTT. It encodes CASSQLREPADTQYF.

The V gene is TRBV7-9, the J gene TRBJ2-6, with 7 bases lining up with TRBD2. The germline gives CDR1 SEHNR, CDR2 FQNEAQ (reference sequence). The V gene end was trimmed by 5 bases and the J gene end by 0 bases; junction bases not matched to a gene: 4. The CDR3 runs to 16 residues. The CDR3: CASSDPGGSGANVLTF. The CDR3 DNA reads TGTGCCAGCAGCGATCCGGGAGGCTCTGGGGCCAACGTCCTGACTTTC.

The rearrangement links TRBV19 to TRBJ1-5; 7 bases align to TRBD1. CDR3 length: 12 amino acids. Losses at the gene ends were 6 bases for V and 6 bases for J; bases not matched to a gene: 2. Germline V gives CDR1 LNHDA, CDR2 SQIVND (reference sequence). Here the CDR3 reads CASSTGAQPQHF. In DNA form, the CDR3 reads TGTGCCAGTAGCACAGGGGCTCAGCCCCAGCATTTT.

A few counts support this clone. V usage is TRBV18 and J usage is TRBJ1-1; possible D gene TRBD1, 6 bases. V lost 4 bases to trimming and J lost 3 bases, with 12 bases between them. This CDR3 region has 14 residues. Germline CDR1 KGHSH, CDR2 LQKENI. The CDR3 DNA follows: TGTGCCAGCTCACTTAACAGGGAACACACTGAAGCTTTCTTT. Its protein is CASSLNREHTEAFF. The full variable domain, completed using reference TRBV18 and TRBJ1-1, is NAGVMQNPRHLVRRRGQEARLRCSPMKGHSHVYWYRQLPEEGLKFMVYLQKENIIDESGMPKERFSAEFPKEGPSILRIQQVVRGDSAAYFCASSLNREHTEAFFGQGTRLTVV.

Worth noting for this clone: The junction does not match germline at one end; this may be a read error. J is TRBJ1-2 and V is TRBV28; maybe TRBD1 (6 bases). The length of the CDR3 is 11 residues. Germline loops: CDR1 MDHEN, CDR2 SYDVKM. The CDR3 DNA reads as TGTGCCACCAGTCTCTACAGGGTAAGGTCCTTC. It yields the protein CATSLYRVRSF.

This sequence joins TRBV29-1 and TRBJ1-5; possibly TRBD1 for D (5 bases). With 6 bases removed from V and 1 base from J, the gap between germline ends came to 7 bases. This CDR3 has 12 residues. Germline CDR1 reads SQVTM; CDR2 reads ANQGSEA. CDR3 coding DNA: TGCAGCGTAGCAGGGAGCAATCAGCCCCAGCATTTT. This gives the protein CSVAGSNQPQHF.

The J gene is TRBJ1-3, the V gene TRBV9, with 8 bases aligning to TRBD1. After removal of 6 bases from V and 3 bases from J, the junction contained 5 bases not matched to a gene. Germline loops: CDR1 SGDLS, CDR2 YYNGEE. This CDR3 is built from 14 residues. CDR3 amino acids: CASNTGGGGNTIYF. The CDR3 bases are TGTGCCAGCAATACAGGGGGTGGTGGAAACACCATATATTTT. Combining the CDR3 with reference TRBV9 and TRBJ1-3 gives the whole variable domain DSGVTQTPKHLITATGQRVTLRCSPRSGDLSVYWYQQSLDQGLQFLIQYYNGEERAKGNILERFSAQQFPDLHSELNLSSLELGDSALYFCASNTGGGGNTIYFGEGSWLTVV.

DNA for the CDR3: TGCAGCGCCGCAGGGGGGAATCAGCCCCAGCATTTT. This gives the protein CSAAGGNQPQHF. This sequence joins TRBV29-1 and TRBJ1-5, with TRBD1 matching 7 bases. Looked up from germline, CDR1 is SQVTM and CDR2 is ANQGSEA. V dropped 7 bases and J dropped 4; count of bases not matched to a gene: 4. The CDR3 covers 12 residues.

A few counts support this clone. J is TRBJ1-5 and V is TRBV6-5; no clear D gene. V lost 2 bases and J lost 2, with 13 bases in between. This CDR3 is 16 amino acids long. Germline CDR1 and CDR2: MNHEY and SVGAGI. The CDR3 here is CASSYAAPWGNQPQHF. The CDR3 DNA sequence: TGTGCCAGCAGTTACGCGGCGCCATGGGGCAATCAGCCCCAGCATTTT.

The CDR3 DNA follows: TGTGCCAGCAGCGTAGCAGGGACTAGGACCTACAATGAGCAGTTCTTC. Protein: CASSVAGTRTYNEQFF. The rearrangement links TRBV9 to TRBJ2-1, with TRBD2 matching 8 bases. The CDR3 sequence is 16 residues long. Unmatched junction bases numbered 4, after V lost 0 bases and J lost 2 bases. Germline CDR1 SGDLS, CDR2 YYNGEE.

The rearrangement uses TRBV19 and TRBJ1-4; 9 bases agree with TRBD1. The germline V gene encodes CDR1 LNHDA and CDR2 SQIVND (reference sequence). V lost 7 bases to trimming and J lost 5 bases; unmatched junction nucleotides: 5. The CDR3 loop spans 14 amino acids. CDR3: CASTTTGGNEKLFF. CDR3 DNA: TGTGCCAGTACCACGACAGGGGGAAATGAAAAACTGTTTTTT.

The chain employs TRBV4-2 and TRBJ2-3, with D hard to call. This CDR3 comprises 16 residues. The germline V and J ends were trimmed by 3 bases and 8 bases, with 21 bases remaining between them. CDR1 is LGHNA, CDR2 YNFKEQ, per germline. CDR3 residues: CASSQGRVARRSTQYF. DNA of the CDR3: TGTGCCAGCAGCCAGGGTCGGGTAGCCCGTAGGAGTACGCAGTATTTT.

In its sample, this clone was seen many times. The chain is built from TRBV4-1 and TRBJ2-2; D remains unclear. Trimming stripped 3 bases from V and 3 bases from J, with 20 bases between. The CDR3 sequence is 18 residues long. Germline CDR1 and CDR2: MGHRA and YSYEKL. The CDR3 DNA is TGCGCCAGCAGCCACTCTTCATCAAGGAAGAGGCACACCGGGGAGCTGTTTTTT. Translation gives CASSHSSSRKRHTGELFF.

Details on this clone: The identical CDR3 is also encoded by other nucleotide sequences in the sample. V and J are TRBV11-3 and TRBJ2-7, with D unclear. CDR1 is SGHNT and CDR2 is YENEEA in the germline V gene. V lost 4 bases and J 5 bases, leaving 6 bases between the germline ends. The CDR3 has 11 residues. This CDR3 reads CASSSGDEQYF. The CDR3 nucleotides are TGTGCCAGCAGCTCAGGTGACGAGCAGTACTTC.

The genes are TRBV5-4 and TRBJ1-4; the D is unclear. V lost 1 base, J lost 8 bases, and 18 bases lay in between. Germline V gene sequence: CDR1 SGHNT, CDR2 YYREEE (reference sequence). This CDR3 region has 16 residues. CDR3 coding DNA: TGTGCCAGCAGCTTGAATAATGGATTGCCGGGAGAAAAACTGTTTTTT. As protein: CASSLNNGLPGEKLFF.

The chain links TRBV3-1 (or the pseudogene TRBV3-2) to TRBJ1-3; D remains unclear. This CDR3 region has 15 residues. The germline gives CDR1 LGHDT, CDR2 YNNKEL (reference sequence). Trimming took off 4 bases at V and 2 bases at J, with 12 bases between the two ends. The CDR3 DNA sequence: TGTGCCAGCAGCCCTAGAGACGGGGCTGGAAACACCATATATTTT. This codes for CASSPRDGAGNTIYF.

The rearrangement joins TRBV19 to TRBJ2-7; maybe TRBD1 (6 bases). The length of the CDR3 is 15 residues. From germline, CDR1 is LNHDA and CDR2 SQIVND (reference sequence). Deletions cut 3 bases from V and 2 bases from J, with 14 bases between. The CDR3 DNA reads TGTGCCAGTAGTATCGGGACATCCGTAACCTACGAGCAGTACTTC. Protein sequence: CASSIGTSVTYEQYF.

The J gene is TRBJ1-4, the V gene TRBV3-1 (or the pseudogene TRBV3-2); TRBD1 aligns across 9 bases. Per the germline V gene, CDR1 is LGHDT and CDR2 is YNNKEL (reference sequence). The CDR3 extends over 14 amino acids. J was trimmed by 8 bases and V by 4 bases; bases with no gene match: 5. The CDR3 sequence is CASSPPGQGEKLFF. The CDR3 region has the DNA TGTGCCAGCAGCCCCCCAGGACAGGGGGAAAAACTGTTTTTT.

The chain carries TRBV7-9 and TRBJ1-2; 12 bases fit TRBD1. The germline CDR1 and CDR2 sequences are SEHNR and FQNEAQ (reference sequence). V lost 1 base and J lost 4; bases outside the gene matches: 7. The CDR3 extends over 17 amino acids. CDR3: CASSLGGQGARVYGYTF. For the CDR3, the DNA is TGTGCCAGCAGCTTAGGGGGACAGGGGGCGCGGGTCTATGGCTACACCTTC.

V is TRBV9 and J is TRBJ2-5; perhaps TRBD2 as D (5 bases). Germline V gene lookup returns CDR1 SGDLS and CDR2 YYNGEE. This CDR3 region has 13 residues. Trimming took off 1 base at V and 7 bases at J, with 11 bases between the two ends. The CDR3 bases are TGTGCCAGCAGCGTAACGGAGGTCGGGACCCAGTACTTC. The encoded protein is CASSVTEVGTQYF.

In regard to this clone: Additional DNA sequences in this sample encode the identical CDR3. This rearrangement joins TRBV28 to TRBJ1-5, with D perhaps TRBD1 (5 bases). The V and J ends lost 6 bases and 6 bases respectively, with 9 bases between them. Germline loops: CDR1 MDHEN, CDR2 SYDVKM. This CDR3 spans 12 amino acids. CDR3 sequence: CASSTGGQPQHF. The DNA for the CDR3 is TGTGCCAGCAGCACGGGGGGTCAGCCCCAGCATTTT.

In DNA, the CDR3 is TGCGCCAGCAGTGCGGATGCAAGGGGAGAGACCCAGTACTTC. Its protein product is CASSADARGETQYF. V and J are TRBV10-1 and TRBJ2-5; D perhaps matches TRBD1 (5 bases). Germline CDR1 and CDR2: WNHNN and SYGVQD (reference sequence). V was clipped by 4 bases and J by 4 bases, with 13 bases between them. The length of the CDR3 is 14 residues.

This clone has a handful of counts. This chain joins TRBV19 and TRBJ1-1; D is possibly TRBD1 (5 bases). The CDR3 sequence is 13 residues long. V lost 4 bases and J 3 bases, leaving 9 bases between the germline ends. The germline V gene encodes CDR1 LNHDA and CDR2 SQIVND (reference sequence). The DNA for the CDR3 is TGTGCCAGTAGTAGAGACAGTTACACTGAAGCTTTCTTT. Translated, it gives CASSRDSYTEAFF.

The gene calls are TRBV19 and TRBJ1-2, with 9 bases lining up with TRBD1. The CDR3 extends over 15 amino acids. Germline V gene data show CDR1 as LNHDA and CDR2 as SQIVND (reference sequence). V was pared by 7 bases and J by 6 bases, with 12 bases of the junction left unmatched. Here the CDR3 reads CASIRTTGGDNGYTF. As DNA, the CDR3 is TGTGCCAGTATCAGAACGACAGGGGGAGATAATGGCTACACCTTC.

The chain is built from TRBV14 and TRBJ1-2, with D hard to call. The CDR3 is 16 amino acids. The germline CDR1 and CDR2 sequences are SGHDN and FVKESK. V lost 1 base, J lost 2 bases, and 14 bases lay in between. CDR3 nucleotides: TGTGCCAGCAGCCAAGGAAGAAAGCTGAGCAACTATGGCTACACCTTC. Translating it yields CASSQGRKLSNYGYTF.